This entry lists 2 T cell receptor beta chains sequenced from one sample in a study of T-cell reconstitution after alpha-beta-depleted transplantation in children. Unique molecular identifiers were incorporated into the prepared TCRbeta library. TCRdb reprocessed the PCR reads via MiXCR and lists one record per CDR3 protein. The sample shows some 600,000 distinct CDR3 sequences, roughly 15% of them seen only once. The source was PBMCs from the stem cell graft donor, collected from the stem cell graft. These receptors were obtained from a human donor who donated a stem cell graft to a child with acute myeloid leukemia.

This clonotype was recorded at least ten times. The chain couples TRBV28 to TRBJ2-5; D remains unclear. Germline V lookup: CDR1 MDHEN, CDR2 SYDVKM. V gave up 6 bases and J gave up 5 bases, with 10 bases separating them. This CDR3 is 12 amino acids long. CDR3 residues: CASSLRRETQYF. CDR3 DNA: TGTGCCAGCAGCCTAAGGCGGGAGACCCAGTACTTC.

As to this clonotype: Mismatch with germline at one junction end may stem from a read error. This rearrangement joins TRBV7-2 to TRBJ2-6; TRBD1 matches 8 bases. In germline, CDR1 is SGHTA, CDR2 FQGNSA. This CDR3 region has 14 residues. The chain's CDR3 is CARSFDRGGWVLTF. CDR3 coding DNA: TGTGCCAGGAGCTTTGACAGGGGTGGTTGGGTCCTGACTTTC.